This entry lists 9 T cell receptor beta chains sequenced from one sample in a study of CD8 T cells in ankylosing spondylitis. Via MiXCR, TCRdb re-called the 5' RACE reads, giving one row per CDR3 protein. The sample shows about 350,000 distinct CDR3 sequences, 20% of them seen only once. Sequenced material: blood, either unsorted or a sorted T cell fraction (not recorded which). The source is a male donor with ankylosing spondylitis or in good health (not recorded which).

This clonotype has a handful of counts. The CDR3 reads CASSFEYQETQYF. CDR3 coding DNA: TGTGCCAGCAGTTTTGAGTACCAAGAGACCCAGTACTTC. This sequence joins TRBV12-3 or TRBV12-4 and TRBJ2-5; the D is unclear. The length of the CDR3 is 13 residues. V was clipped by 3 bases and J by 0 bases, with 5 bases between them.

The CDR3 DNA is TGTGCCAGCAGCCTATATCCTCAGCGGGGTAGCACAGATACGCAGTATTTT. Protein: CASSLYPQRGSTDTQYF. V and J are TRBV5-6 and TRBJ2-3, with 7 bases fitting TRBD2. CDR3 length: 17 residues. Germline V gene sequence: CDR1 SGHDT, CDR2 YYEEEE. V lost 4 bases and J lost 0; bases outside the gene matches: 11.

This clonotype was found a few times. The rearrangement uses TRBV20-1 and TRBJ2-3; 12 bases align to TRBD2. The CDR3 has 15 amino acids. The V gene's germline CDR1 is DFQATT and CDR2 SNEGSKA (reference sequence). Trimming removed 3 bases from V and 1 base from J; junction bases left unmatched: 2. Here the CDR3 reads CSASLAGGRTDTQYF. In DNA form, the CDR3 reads TGCAGTGCTAGTCTAGCGGGGGGGCGCACAGATACGCAGTATTTT.

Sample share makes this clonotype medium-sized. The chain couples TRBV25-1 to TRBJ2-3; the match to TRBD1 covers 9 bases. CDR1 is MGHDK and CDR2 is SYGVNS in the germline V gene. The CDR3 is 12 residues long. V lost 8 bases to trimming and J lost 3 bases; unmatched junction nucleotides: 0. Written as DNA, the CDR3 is TGTGCCAGCGGACAGGGGACAGATACGCAGTATTTT. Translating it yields CASGQGTDTQYF.

This CDR3 reads CASSSPEAYGAYEQYF. CDR3 in DNA: TGTGCCAGCAGCTCCCCTGAGGCATATGGGGCCTACGAGCAGTACTTC. This chain uses TRBV11-2 with TRBJ2-7, with no clear D. Per germline, CDR1 SGHAT and CDR2 FQNNGV. The CDR3 has 16 residues. Trimming stripped 4 bases from V and 2 bases from J, with 18 bases between.

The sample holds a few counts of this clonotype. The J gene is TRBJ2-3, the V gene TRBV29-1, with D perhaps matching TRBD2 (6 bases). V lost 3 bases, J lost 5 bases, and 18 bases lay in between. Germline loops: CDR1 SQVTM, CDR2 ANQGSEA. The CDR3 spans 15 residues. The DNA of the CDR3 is TGCAGCGTTGACGGGATTTTAGGGCGGGGAGATACGCAGTATTTT. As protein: CSVDGILGRGDTQYF.

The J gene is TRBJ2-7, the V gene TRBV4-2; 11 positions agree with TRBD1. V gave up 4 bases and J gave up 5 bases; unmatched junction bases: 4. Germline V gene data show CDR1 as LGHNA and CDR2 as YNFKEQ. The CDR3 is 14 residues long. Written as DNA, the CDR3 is TGTGCCAGCAGCCCCGGACAGGGGGCAAACGAGCAGTACTTC. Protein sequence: CASSPGQGANEQYF.

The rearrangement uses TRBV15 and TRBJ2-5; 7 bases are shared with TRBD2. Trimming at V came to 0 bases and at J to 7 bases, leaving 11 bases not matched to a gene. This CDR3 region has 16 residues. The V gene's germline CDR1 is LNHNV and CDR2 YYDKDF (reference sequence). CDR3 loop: CATSRDGGGDRATQYF. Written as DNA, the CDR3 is TGTGCCACCAGCAGAGATGGGGGAGGGGATCGGGCGACCCAGTACTTC.

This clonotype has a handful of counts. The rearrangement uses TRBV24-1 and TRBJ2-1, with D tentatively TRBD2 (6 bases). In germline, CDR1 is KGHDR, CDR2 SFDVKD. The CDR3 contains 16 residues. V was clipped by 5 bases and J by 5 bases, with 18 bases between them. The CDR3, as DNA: TGTGCCACCAGTGTAGGCCCGGACTACACTCACAATGAGCAGTTCTTC. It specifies CATSVGPDYTHNEQFF.